The clone carrying this T cell receptor (beta chain) has a count of ten or more. This sample was included in a study of T cells after yellow fever vaccination. General study findings and limits: Bulk-population clonotypes that are abundant could appear as contaminants in FACS-sorted repertoires. The booster saw the reappearance of most primary-vaccination clones (around 96% CD4, about 90% CD8). Only a small proportion of the clonotypes turned up in both the CD4 and the CD8 compartments, likely arising from convergent recombination.

A 5'RACE template-switching step, the method used to make TCR cDNA, added a universal primer site and UMIs. From the 5' RACE reads, TCRdb called clonotypes with MiXCR, one entry per CDR3 protein. This table has 13,000 or so distinct CDR3 sequences, 4.9% appearing once. Trimming took 1 base from V and 4 from J, leaving 7 bases between them. The CDR3 is 13 residues long. Germline CDR1 reads SGHTA; CDR2 reads FQGNSA. The chain couples TRBV7-2 to TRBJ2-5, with TRBD2 as a possible D gene (5 bases). The receptor was isolated from a man aged 30 to 39 who received the YFV17D yellow fever vaccine. The source was PBMCs, either bulk or a sorted T-cell subset (CD4+, CD8+, memory, or dextramer-sorted; not recorded which), collected 45 days after the yellow fever booster vaccination. CDR3 bases: TGTGCCAGCAGCTTAGTACGGGGAGAGACCCAGTACTTC. As protein: CASSLVRGETQYF.